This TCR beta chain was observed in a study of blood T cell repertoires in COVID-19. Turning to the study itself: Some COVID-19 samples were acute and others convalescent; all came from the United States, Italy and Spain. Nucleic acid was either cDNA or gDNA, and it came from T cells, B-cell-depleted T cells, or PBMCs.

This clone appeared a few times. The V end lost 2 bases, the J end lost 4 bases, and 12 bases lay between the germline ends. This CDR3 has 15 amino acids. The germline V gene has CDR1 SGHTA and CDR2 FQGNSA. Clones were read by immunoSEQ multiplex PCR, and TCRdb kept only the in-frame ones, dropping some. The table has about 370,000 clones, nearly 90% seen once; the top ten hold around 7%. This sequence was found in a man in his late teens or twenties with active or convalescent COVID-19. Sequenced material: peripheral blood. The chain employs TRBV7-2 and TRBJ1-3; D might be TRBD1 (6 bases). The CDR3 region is CASSLQSGAGNTIYF. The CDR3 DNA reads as TGTGCCAGCAGCTTACAATCAGGGGCAGGAAACACCATATATTTT.